The 14 T cell receptor beta chains in this list originate from one sample, sequenced in a study of T and B cells in COVID-19 patients. BIOMED2 TRB-A/B primer pools were used in multiplex TRB PCR. Via MiXCR, TCRdb re-called the multiplex PCR reads, giving one row per CDR3 protein. The profile shows over 800 distinct CDR3 sequences, about 20% of them singletons. From blood, about 240-550 ng of genomic DNA served as TRB template. Specimen: blood. The receptors here all came from a human donor with active COVID-19. The donor label of this sample is uncertain.

This clonotype is medium-sized within its sample. Here the CDR3 DNA reads TGTGCCAGCAGTTTCCTCCGGGACAGGGTCTACGAGCAGTACTTC. Its translation is CASSFLRDRVYEQYF. V and J are TRBV6-5 and TRBJ2-7; 9 bases agree with TRBD1. V lost 4 bases and J lost 3; bases outside the gene matches: 7. This CDR3 has 15 residues. CDR1 is MNHEY, CDR2 SVGAGI, per germline.

This clonotype was observed a few times. The rearrangement links TRBV20-1 to TRBJ2-1; D is perhaps TRBD2 (5 bases). Trimming shortened V by 7 bases and J by 1 base, and 14 bases separated the two germline ends. The germline V gene has CDR1 DFQATT and CDR2 SNEGSKA (reference sequence). The CDR3 is 14 residues long. In DNA, the CDR3 is TGCAGTGGCAAGAGGGCAGGATCCTACAATGAGCAGTTCTTC. Residues: CSGKRAGSYNEQFF.

A note on this clonotype: The germline gene is not matched at one end of the junction; a read error may be the cause. This sequence joins TRBV19 and TRBJ2-1, with D perhaps matching TRBD2 (5 bases). This CDR3 region has 13 residues. CDR1 and CDR2 from the germline V gene are LNHDA and SQIVND (reference sequence). The CDR3 spells CACSIVLADNLFF. As DNA, the CDR3 is TGTGCCTGTAGTATTGTGCTAGCTGACAATCTGTTCTTC. The whole variable domain, remainder taken from reference TRBV19 and TRBJ2-1, is DGGITQSPKYLFRKEGQNVTLSCEQNLNHDAMYWYRQDPGQGLRLIYYSQIVNDFQKGDIAEGYSVSREKKESFPLTVTSAQKNPTAFYLCACSIVLADNLFFGPGTRLTVL.

The chain recombines TRBV28 with TRBJ2-3; possible D gene TRBD1, 6 bases. V lost 6 bases, J lost 4 bases, and 11 bases lay in between. The CDR3 runs 13 residues. Germline V gene sequence: CDR1 MDHEN, CDR2 SYDVKM. The CDR3 DNA follows: TGTGCCAGCAGCCACAGGGACCCAGATACGCAGTATTTT. Residues: CASSHRDPDTQYF.

This clonotype was seen a few times. The gene calls are TRBV20-1 and TRBJ2-1, with TRBD2 identical over 11 bases. J was trimmed by 6 bases and V by 0 bases; bases with no gene match: 4. This CDR3 comprises 15 residues. Germline lookup yields CDR1 DFQATT and CDR2 SNEGSKA (reference sequence). The CDR3 sequence is CSARDGTSGFNEQFF. DNA of the CDR3: TGCAGTGCTAGAGACGGGACTAGCGGATTCAATGAGCAGTTCTTC.

Remarks on this clonotype: Being one base from a much bigger clone, this may be a read error. This chain links TRBV10-3 with TRBJ2-1; D call uncertain. This CDR3 has 11 residues. V lost 3 bases to trimming and J lost 8 bases, with 5 bases between them. Looked up from germline, CDR1 is ENHRY and CDR2 is SYGVKD. CDR3 amino acids: CAISDFDEQFF. CDR3 nucleotides: TGTGCCATCAGTGATTTCGATGAGCAGTTCTTC.

Within the sample, this clonotype is medium-sized. The chain recombines TRBV5-6 with TRBJ1-2, with D possibly being TRBD1 (6 bases). Trimming took off 2 bases at V and 2 bases at J, with 16 bases between the two ends. Germline V gene data show CDR1 as SGHDT and CDR2 as YYEEEE. The CDR3 length is 16 residues. The CDR3 nucleotides read TGTGCCAGCAGCTTCAGGACCTCAGGGGAGAACTATGGCTACACCTTC. Its protein product is CASSFRTSGENYGYTF. The full variable domain, completed using reference TRBV5-6 and TRBJ1-2, is DAGVTQSPTHLIKTRGQQVTLRCSPKSGHDTVSWYQQALGQGPQFIFQYYEEEERQRGNFPDRFSGHQFPNYSSELNVNALLLGDSALYLCASSFRTSGENYGYTFGSGTRLTVV.

The chain joins TRBV20-1 to TRBJ2-7, with TRBD1 matching over 9 bases. The J segment lost 6 bases and the V segment lost 3 bases, leaving 9 bases of the junction unmatched. The CDR3 length is 14 residues. Per germline, CDR1 DFQATT and CDR2 SNEGSKA (reference sequence). CDR3 bases: TGCAGTGCTAGGACCCGGGACAGGGTGACCGAGCAGTACTTC. Encoded protein: CSARTRDRVTEQYF.

The chain employs TRBV28 and TRBJ2-7, with 11 nucleotides matching TRBD2. Germline loops: CDR1 MDHEN, CDR2 SYDVKM. After removal of 6 bases from V and 7 bases from J, the junction contained 8 bases not matched to a gene. The CDR3 covers 14 residues. Here the CDR3 reads CASRGRLAGYEQYF. CDR3 sequence (DNA): TGTGCCAGCAGAGGCAGACTAGCGGGATATGAGCAGTACTTC. The full variable domain, its missing parts supplied by reference TRBV28 and TRBJ2-7, is DVKVTQSSRYLVKRTGEKVFLECVQDMDHENMFWYRQDPGLGLRLIYFSYDVKMKEKGDIPEGYSVSREKKERFSLILESASTNQTSMYLCASRGRLAGYEQYFGPGTRLTVT.

This clonotype is termed medium-sized (0.01 to 0.1%). V and J are TRBV30 and TRBJ1-1; D gene unclear. Trimming shortened V by 2 bases and J by 1 base, and 8 bases separated the two germline ends. The CDR3 has 13 residues. In germline, CDR1 is GTSNPN, CDR2 SVGIG (reference sequence). The CDR3 DNA reads as TGTGCCTGGAGTAAACAGCAGAACACTGAAGCTTTCTTT. It yields the protein CAWSKQQNTEAFF.

This clonotype qualifies as medium-sized. This rearrangement joins TRBV19 to TRBJ1-2; perhaps TRBD1 as D (5 bases). V dropped 3 bases and J dropped 2 bases, with 16 bases sitting between them. CDR3 length: 16 amino acids. Germline CDR1 and CDR2: LNHDA and SQIVND (reference sequence). The CDR3 DNA reads TGTGCCAGTAGTATCACCGGGGCAGGGAGGAACTATGGCTACACCTTC. Amino acids: CASSITGAGRNYGYTF.

The genes are TRBV29-1 and TRBJ1-2, with 7 bases aligning to TRBD1. J was trimmed by 6 bases and V by 4 bases; bases with no gene match: 2. The CDR3 consists of 11 residues. CDR1 and CDR2 from the germline V gene are SQVTM and ANQGSEA. The CDR3 here is CSVVGQNGYTF. The DNA of the CDR3 is TGCAGCGTTGTGGGACAGAATGGCTACACCTTC.

Relative to its sample, this clonotype is medium-sized. Here the CDR3 reads CAWTLGASQPQHF. The DNA for the CDR3 is TGTGCCTGGACCCTGGGCGCGTCCCAGCCCCAGCATTTT. The V gene is TRBV30, the J gene TRBJ1-5; D gene ambiguous. CDR3 length: 13 amino acids. Trimming cost V 4 bases and J 7 bases, with 14 bases left between them. From germline, CDR1 is GTSNPN and CDR2 SVGIG (reference sequence).

By proportion, this clonotype is medium-sized (0.01 to 0.1%). V and J are TRBV6-5 and TRBJ1-5, with D unresolved. This CDR3 region has 12 residues. Germline V CDR1 and CDR2: MNHEY, SVGAGI. Trimming removed 5 bases from V and 11 bases from J, with 13 bases in between. CDR3 sequence: CASSGQVGAQHF. The CDR3 DNA follows: TGTGCCAGCAGTGGGCAGGTTGGGGCCCAGCATTTT.